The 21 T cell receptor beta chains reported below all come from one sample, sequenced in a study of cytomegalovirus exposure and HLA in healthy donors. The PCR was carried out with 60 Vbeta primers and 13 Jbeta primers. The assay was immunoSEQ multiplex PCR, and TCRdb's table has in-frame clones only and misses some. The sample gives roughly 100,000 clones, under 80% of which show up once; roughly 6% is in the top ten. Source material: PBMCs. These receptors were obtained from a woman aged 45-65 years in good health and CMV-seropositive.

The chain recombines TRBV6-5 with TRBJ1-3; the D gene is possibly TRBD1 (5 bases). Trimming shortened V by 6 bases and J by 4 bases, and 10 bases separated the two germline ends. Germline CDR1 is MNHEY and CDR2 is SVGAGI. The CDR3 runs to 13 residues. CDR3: CASRTRQGNTIYF. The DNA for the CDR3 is TGTGCCAGCAGGACCCGACAGGGAAACACCATATATTTT.

This chain's CDR3 is CASTLEEGVETQYF. The CDR3, as DNA: TGTGCCAGCACTCTCGAAGAGGGGGTAGAGACCCAGTACTTC. This chain connects TRBV2 to TRBJ2-5; the D gene is possibly TRBD1 (6 bases). CDR1 and CDR2 from the germline V gene are SNHLY and FYNNEI. CDR3 length equals 14 residues. V dropped 7 bases and J dropped 4 bases, with 16 bases sitting between them.

CDR3 region: CASSLTSREETQYF. The CDR3 DNA reads as TGTGCCAGCAGCTTAACAAGCCGGGAAGAGACCCAGTACTTC. The rearrangement links TRBV7-3 to TRBJ2-5; D gene ambiguous. The V gene's germline CDR1 is SGHTA and CDR2 FQGTGA. Trimming left V 0 bases short and J 3 bases short, with 8 bases between. The CDR3 extends over 14 amino acids. The entire variable domain, with the rest obtained from reference TRBV7-3 and TRBJ2-5, is as follows: GAGVSQTPSNKVTEKGKYVELRCDPISGHTALYWYRQSLGQGPEFLIYFQGTGAADDSGLPNDRFFAVRPEGSVSTLKIQRTERGDSAVYLCASSLTSREETQYFGPGTRLLVL.

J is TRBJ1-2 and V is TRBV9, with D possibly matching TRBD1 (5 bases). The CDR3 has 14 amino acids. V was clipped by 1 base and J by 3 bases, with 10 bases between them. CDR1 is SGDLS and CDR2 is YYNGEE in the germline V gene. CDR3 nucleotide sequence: TGTGCCAGCAGCGTAAACCAGGGATACTATGGCTACACCTTC. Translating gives CASSVNQGYYGYTF.

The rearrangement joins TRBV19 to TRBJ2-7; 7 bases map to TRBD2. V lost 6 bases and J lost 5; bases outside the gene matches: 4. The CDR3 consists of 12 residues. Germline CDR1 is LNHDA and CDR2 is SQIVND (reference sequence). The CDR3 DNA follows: TGTGCCAGTAGCTATCGGGGGGACGAGCAGTACTTC. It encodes CASSYRGDEQYF.

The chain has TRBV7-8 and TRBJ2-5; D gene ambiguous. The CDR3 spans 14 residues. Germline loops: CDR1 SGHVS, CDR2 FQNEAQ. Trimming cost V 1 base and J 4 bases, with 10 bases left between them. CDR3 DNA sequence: TGTGCCAGCAGCTTAGAGTGGGCTGGAGAGACCCAGTACTTC. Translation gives CASSLEWAGETQYF.

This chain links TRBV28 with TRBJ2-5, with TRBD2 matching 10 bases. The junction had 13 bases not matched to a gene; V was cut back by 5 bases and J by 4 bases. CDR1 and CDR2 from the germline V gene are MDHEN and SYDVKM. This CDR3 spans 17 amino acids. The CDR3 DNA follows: TGTGCCAGCAGTGTGGTGCAGCGGGAGGGCCGAGGAGAGACCCAGTACTTC. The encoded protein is CASSVVQREGRGETQYF. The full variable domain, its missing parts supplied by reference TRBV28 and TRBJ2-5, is DVKVTQSSRYLVKRTGEKVFLECVQDMDHENMFWYRQDPGLGLRLIYFSYDVKMKEKGDIPEGYSVSREKKERFSLILESASTNQTSMYLCASSVVQREGRGETQYFGPGTRLLVL.

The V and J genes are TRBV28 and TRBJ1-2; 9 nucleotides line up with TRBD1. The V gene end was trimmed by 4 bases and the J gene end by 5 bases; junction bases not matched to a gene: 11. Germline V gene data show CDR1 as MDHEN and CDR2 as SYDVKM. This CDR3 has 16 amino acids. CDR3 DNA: TGTGCCAGCAGTTCCCCTATCACAGGGGGCATTTATGGCTACACCTTC. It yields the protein CASSSPITGGIYGYTF.

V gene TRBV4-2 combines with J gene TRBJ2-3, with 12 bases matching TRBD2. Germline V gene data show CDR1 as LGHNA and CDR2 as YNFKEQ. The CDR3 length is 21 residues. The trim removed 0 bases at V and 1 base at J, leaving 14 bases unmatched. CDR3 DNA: TGTGCCAGCAGCCAAGAGAGGCCTAGCGGGGGGGGTCGGATTGGCACAGATACGCAGTATTTT. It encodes CASSQERPSGGGRIGTDTQYF.

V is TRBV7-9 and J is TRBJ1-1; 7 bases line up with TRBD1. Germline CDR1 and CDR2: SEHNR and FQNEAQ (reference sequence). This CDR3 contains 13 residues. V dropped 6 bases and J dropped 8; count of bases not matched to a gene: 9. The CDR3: CASSHRQGIEAFF. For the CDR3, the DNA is TGTGCCAGCAGTCATAGACAGGGAATAGAAGCTTTCTTT.

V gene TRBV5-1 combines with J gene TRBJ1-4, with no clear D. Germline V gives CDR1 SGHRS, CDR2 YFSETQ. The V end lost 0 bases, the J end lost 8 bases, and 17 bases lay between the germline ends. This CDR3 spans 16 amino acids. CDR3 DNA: TGCGCCAGCAGCTTGGAAGCAGGTCTCGGAGGGGAAAAACTGTTTTTT. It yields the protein CASSLEAGLGGEKLFF.

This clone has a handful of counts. CDR3 protein: CASSWRTSDEQYF. CDR3 coding DNA: TGTGCCAGCAGCTGGCGGACTAGCGACGAGCAGTACTTC. The V and J genes are TRBV7-2 and TRBJ2-7; TRBD2 matches 9 bases. The CDR3 totals 13 residues. Germline V CDR1 and CDR2: SGHTA, FQGNSA. V gave up 4 bases and J gave up 5 bases; unmatched junction bases: 3.

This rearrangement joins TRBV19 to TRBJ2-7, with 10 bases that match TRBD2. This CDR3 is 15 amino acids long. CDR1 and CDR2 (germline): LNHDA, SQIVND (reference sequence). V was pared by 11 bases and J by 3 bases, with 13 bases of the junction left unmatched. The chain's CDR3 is CASRASGGAYYEQYF. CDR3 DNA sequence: TGTGCCTCTAGGGCTAGCGGGGGCGCCTACTACGAGCAGTACTTC.

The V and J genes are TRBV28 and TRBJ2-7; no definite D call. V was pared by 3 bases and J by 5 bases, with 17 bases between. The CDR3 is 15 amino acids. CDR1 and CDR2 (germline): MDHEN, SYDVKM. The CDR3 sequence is CASSFPQIPTDEQYF. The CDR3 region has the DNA TGTGCCAGCAGTTTCCCTCAAATCCCTACCGACGAGCAGTACTTC. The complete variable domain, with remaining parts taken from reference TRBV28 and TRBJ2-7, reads DVKVTQSSRYLVKRTGEKVFLECVQDMDHENMFWYRQDPGLGLRLIYFSYDVKMKEKGDIPEGYSVSREKKERFSLILESASTNQTSMYLCASSFPQIPTDEQYFGPGTRLTVT.

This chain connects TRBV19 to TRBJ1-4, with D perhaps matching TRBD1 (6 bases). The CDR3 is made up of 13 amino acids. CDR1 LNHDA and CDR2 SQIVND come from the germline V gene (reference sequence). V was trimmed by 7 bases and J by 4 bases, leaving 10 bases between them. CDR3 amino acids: CASKGEGNEKLFF. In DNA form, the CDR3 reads TGTGCCAGTAAGGGGGAAGGTAATGAAAAACTGTTTTTT.

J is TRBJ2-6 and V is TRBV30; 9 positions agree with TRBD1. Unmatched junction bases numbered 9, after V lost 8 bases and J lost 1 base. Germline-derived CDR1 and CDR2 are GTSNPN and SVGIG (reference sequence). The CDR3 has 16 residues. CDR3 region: CAIHRDRASGANVLTF. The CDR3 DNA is TGTGCCATACACCGGGACAGGGCATCTGGGGCCAACGTCCTGACTTTC.

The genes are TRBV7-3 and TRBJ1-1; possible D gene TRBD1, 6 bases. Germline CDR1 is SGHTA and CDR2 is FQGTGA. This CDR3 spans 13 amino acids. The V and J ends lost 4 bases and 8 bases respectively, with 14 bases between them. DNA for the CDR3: TGTGCCAGCAGCTCCGTAACGGGGACAGAAGCTTTCTTT. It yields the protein CASSSVTGTEAFF. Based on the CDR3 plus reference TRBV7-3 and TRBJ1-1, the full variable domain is GAGVSQTPSNKVTEKGKYVELRCDPISGHTALYWYRQSLGQGPEFLIYFQGTGAADDSGLPNDRFFAVRPEGSVSTLKIQRTERGDSAVYLCASSSVTGTEAFFGQGTRLTVV.

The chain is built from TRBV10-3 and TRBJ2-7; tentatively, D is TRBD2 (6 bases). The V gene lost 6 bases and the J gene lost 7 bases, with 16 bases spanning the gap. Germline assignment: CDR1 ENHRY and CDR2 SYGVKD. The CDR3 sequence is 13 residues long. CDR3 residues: CAISLQVAGEQYF. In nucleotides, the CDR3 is TGTGCCATCAGCCTACAGGTCGCGGGGGAGCAGTACTTC.

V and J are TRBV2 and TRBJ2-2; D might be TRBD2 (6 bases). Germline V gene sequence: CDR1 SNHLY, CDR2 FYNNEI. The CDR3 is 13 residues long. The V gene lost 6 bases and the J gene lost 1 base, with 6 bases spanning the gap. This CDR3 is CASRRENTGELFF. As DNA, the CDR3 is TGTGCCAGCAGGCGGGAGAACACCGGGGAGCTGTTTTTT.

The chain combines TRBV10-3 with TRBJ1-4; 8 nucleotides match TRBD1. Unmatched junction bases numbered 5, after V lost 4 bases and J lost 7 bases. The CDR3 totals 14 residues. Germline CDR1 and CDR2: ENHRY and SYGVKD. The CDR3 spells CAISGPQGGEKLFF. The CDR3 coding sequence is TGTGCCATCAGTGGGCCACAGGGGGGTGAAAAACTGTTTTTT.

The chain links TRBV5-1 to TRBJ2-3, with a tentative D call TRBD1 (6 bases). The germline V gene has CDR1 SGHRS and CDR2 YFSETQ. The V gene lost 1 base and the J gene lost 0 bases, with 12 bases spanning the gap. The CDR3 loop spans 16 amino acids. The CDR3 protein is CASSLSPGESTDTQYF. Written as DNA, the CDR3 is TGCGCCAGCAGCTTGTCACCAGGGGAAAGCACAGATACGCAGTATTTT. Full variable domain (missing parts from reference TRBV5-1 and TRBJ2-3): KAGVTQTPRYLIKTRGQQVTLSCSPISGHRSVSWYQQTPGQGLQFLFEYFSETQRNKGNFPGRFSGRQFSNSRSEMNVSTLELGDSALYLCASSLSPGESTDTQYFGPGTRLTVL.